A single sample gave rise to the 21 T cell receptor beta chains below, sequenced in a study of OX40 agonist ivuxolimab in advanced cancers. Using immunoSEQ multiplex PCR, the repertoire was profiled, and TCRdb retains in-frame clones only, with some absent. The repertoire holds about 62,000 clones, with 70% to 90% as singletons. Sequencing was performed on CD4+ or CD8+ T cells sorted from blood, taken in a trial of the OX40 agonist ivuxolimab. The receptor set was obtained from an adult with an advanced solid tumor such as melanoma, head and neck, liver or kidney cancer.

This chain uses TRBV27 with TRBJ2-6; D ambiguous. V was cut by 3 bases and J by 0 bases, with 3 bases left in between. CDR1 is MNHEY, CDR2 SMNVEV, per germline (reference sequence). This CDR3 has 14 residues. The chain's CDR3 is CASSFASGANVLTF. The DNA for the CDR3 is TGTGCCAGCAGTTTTGCCTCTGGGGCCAACGTCCTGACTTTC.

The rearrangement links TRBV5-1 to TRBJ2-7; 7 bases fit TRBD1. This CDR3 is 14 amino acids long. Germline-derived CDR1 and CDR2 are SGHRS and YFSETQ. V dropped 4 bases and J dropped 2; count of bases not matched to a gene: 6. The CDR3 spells CASSPWQGAYEQYF. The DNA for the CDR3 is TGCGCCAGCAGCCCCTGGCAGGGGGCCTACGAGCAGTACTTC.

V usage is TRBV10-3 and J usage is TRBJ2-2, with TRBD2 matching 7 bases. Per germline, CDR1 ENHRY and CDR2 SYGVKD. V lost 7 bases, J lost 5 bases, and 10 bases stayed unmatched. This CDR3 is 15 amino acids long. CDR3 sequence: CAITSGLVGTGELFF. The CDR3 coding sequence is TGTGCCATCACATCAGGACTAGTGGGGACCGGGGAGCTGTTTTTT.

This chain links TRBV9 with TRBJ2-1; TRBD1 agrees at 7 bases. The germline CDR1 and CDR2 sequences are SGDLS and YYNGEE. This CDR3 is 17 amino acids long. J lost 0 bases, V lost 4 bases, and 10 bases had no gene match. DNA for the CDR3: TGTGCCAGCAGCCGGGACAGCCTATTCCACTCCTACAATGAGCAGTTCTTC. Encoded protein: CASSRDSLFHSYNEQFF.

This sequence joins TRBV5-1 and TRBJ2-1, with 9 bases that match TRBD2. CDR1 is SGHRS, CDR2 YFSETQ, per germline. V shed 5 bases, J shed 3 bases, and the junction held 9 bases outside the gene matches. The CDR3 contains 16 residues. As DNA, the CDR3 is TGCGCCAGCAGTAGCGGGGGCGGAGTCTTCTACAATGAGCAGTTCTTC. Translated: CASSSGGGVFYNEQFF.

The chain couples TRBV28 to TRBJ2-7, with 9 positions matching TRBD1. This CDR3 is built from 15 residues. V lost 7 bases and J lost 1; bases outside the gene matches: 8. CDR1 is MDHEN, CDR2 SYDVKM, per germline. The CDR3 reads CASNPAGQGSYEQYF. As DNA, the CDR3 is TGTGCCAGCAACCCAGCGGGACAGGGTTCCTACGAGCAGTACTTC.

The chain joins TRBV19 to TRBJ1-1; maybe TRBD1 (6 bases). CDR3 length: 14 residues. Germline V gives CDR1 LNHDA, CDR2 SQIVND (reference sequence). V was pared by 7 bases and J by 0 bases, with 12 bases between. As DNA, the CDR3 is TGTGCCAGTACCCTAAGGGGGGTGAACACTGAAGCTTTCTTT. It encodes CASTLRGVNTEAFF.

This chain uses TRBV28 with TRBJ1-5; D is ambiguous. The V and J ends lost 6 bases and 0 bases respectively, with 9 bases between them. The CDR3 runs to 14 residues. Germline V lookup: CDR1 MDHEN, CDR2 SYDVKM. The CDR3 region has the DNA TGTGCCAGCAGCGGGCTCCCTAGCAATCAGCCCCAGCATTTT. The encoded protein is CASSGLPSNQPQHF.

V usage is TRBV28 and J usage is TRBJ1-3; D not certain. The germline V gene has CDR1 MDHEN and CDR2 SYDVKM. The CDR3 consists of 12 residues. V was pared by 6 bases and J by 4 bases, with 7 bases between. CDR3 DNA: TGTGCCAGCAGCCTAGGGGGAAACACCATATATTTT. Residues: CASSLGGNTIYF.

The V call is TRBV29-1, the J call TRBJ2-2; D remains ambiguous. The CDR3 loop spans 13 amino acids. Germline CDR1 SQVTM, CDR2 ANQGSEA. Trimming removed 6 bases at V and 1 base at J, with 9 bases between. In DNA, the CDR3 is TGCAGCGTCGTACAGCGGAACACCGGGGAGCTGTTTTTT. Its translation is CSVVQRNTGELFF.

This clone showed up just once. CDR3 nucleotide sequence: TGTGCCAGCAGCTTACGGGACAGGGGGTACGAGCAGTACTTC. Translated: CASSLRDRGYEQYF. The chain employs TRBV7-8 and TRBJ2-7; the match to TRBD1 covers 11 bases. This CDR3 is 14 amino acids long. The V gene's germline CDR1 is SGHVS and CDR2 FQNEAQ. After removal of 2 bases from V and 4 bases from J, the junction contained 1 base not matched to a gene. The full variable domain, completed using reference TRBV7-8 and TRBJ2-7, is GAGVSQSPRYKVAKRGQDVALRCDPISGHVSLFWYQQALGQGPEFLTYFQNEAQLDKSGLPSDRFFAERPEGSVSTLKIQRTQQEDSAVYLCASSLRDRGYEQYFGPGTRLTVT.

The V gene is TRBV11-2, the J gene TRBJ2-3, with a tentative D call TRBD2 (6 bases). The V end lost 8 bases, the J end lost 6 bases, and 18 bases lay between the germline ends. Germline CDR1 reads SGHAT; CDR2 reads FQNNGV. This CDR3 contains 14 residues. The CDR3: CASGTSSFWDTQYF. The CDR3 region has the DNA TGTGCCAGCGGAACTAGCAGTTTCTGGGATACGCAGTATTTT.

The CDR3 loop reads CASRTGTLNSPLHF. The CDR3 DNA reads TGCGCCAGCAGGACAGGGACACTAAATTCACCCCTCCACTTT. The chain couples TRBV5-1 to TRBJ1-6, with 7 bases that match TRBD1. V dropped 5 bases and J dropped 7; count of bases not matched to a gene: 6. CDR1 SGHRS and CDR2 YFSETQ come from the germline V gene. There are 14 residues in the CDR3.

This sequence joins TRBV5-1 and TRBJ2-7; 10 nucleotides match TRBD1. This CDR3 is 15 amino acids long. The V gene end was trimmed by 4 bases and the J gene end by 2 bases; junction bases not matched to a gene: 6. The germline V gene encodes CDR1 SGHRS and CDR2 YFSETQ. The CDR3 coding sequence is TGCGCCAGCAGCCCTGGGACAGGGGTCACCTACGAGCAGTACTTC. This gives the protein CASSPGTGVTYEQYF.

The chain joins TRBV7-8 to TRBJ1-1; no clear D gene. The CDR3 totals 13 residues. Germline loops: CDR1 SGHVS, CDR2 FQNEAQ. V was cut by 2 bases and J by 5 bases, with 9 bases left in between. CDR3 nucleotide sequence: TGTGCCAGCAGCTTATTAGGAAGGACTGAAGCTTTCTTT. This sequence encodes CASSLLGRTEAFF.

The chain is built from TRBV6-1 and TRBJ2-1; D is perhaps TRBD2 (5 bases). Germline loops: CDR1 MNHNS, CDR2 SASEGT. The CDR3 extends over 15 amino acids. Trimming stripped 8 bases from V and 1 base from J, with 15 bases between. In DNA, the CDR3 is TGTGCCAGCGCTCAAGAGGGTGGGTCCTACAATGAGCAGTTCTTC. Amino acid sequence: CASAQEGGSYNEQFF.

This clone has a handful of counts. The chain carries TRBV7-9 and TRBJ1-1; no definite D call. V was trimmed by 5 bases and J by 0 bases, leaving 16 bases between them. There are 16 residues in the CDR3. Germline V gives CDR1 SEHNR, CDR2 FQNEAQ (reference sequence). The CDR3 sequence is CASSVRGGGVNTEAFF. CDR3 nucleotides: TGTGCCAGCAGCGTTCGGGGAGGCGGAGTGAACACTGAAGCTTTCTTT.

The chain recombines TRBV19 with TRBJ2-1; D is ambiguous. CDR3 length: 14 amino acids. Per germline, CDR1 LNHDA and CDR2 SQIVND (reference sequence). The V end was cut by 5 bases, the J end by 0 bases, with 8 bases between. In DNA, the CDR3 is TGTGCCAGTAGTCTAAAGAGCTCCTACAATGAGCAGTTCTTC. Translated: CASSLKSSYNEQFF.

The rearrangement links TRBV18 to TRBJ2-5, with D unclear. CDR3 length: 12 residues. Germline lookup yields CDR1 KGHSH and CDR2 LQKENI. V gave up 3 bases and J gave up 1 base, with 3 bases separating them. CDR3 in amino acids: CASSPGQETQYF. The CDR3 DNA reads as TGTGCCAGCTCACCGGGCCAAGAGACCCAGTACTTC.

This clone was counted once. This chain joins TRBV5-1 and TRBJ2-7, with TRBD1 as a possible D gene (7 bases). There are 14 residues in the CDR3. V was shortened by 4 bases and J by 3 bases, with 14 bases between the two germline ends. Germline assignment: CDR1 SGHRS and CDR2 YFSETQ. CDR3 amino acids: CASSLNRGGYEQYF. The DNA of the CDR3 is TGCGCCAGCAGCCTGAACAGGGGAGGCTACGAGCAGTACTTC.

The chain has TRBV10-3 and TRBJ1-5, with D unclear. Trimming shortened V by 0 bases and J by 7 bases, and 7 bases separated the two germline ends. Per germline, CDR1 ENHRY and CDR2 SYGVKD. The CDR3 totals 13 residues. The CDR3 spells CAISESEGQPQHF. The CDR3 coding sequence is TGTGCCATCAGTGAGTCGGAGGGACAGCCCCAGCATTTT.